A single sample gave rise to the 4 T cell receptor beta chains below, sequenced in a study of blood T cell repertoires in COVID-19. TCRdb's table, derived via immunoSEQ multiplex PCR, lists solely in-frame clones and lacks some. This table holds approximately 230,000 clones, about 90% found once. The sample was PBMCs or T cells enriched from blood (not recorded which). Receptors were obtained from a young woman who had recovered from COVID-19.

The chain carries TRBV29-1 and TRBJ2-1; D not certain. The germline CDR1 and CDR2 sequences are SQVTM and ANQGSEA. The CDR3 covers 11 residues. V lost 7 bases and J 8 bases, leaving 12 bases between the germline ends. The chain's CDR3 is CSAVPVDEQFF. The DNA for the CDR3 is TGCAGCGCCGTCCCCGTTGATGAGCAGTTCTTC.

The chain is built from TRBV28 and TRBJ2-1, with 7 positions matching TRBD2. Trimming cost V 5 bases and J 2 bases; bases outside gene matches: 15. This CDR3 contains 18 residues. Germline-derived CDR1 and CDR2 are MDHEN and SYDVKM. The chain's CDR3 is CASSTRAGRLNPYNEQFF. CDR3 bases: TGTGCCAGCAGTACCAGAGCGGGACGGCTTAATCCCTACAATGAGCAGTTCTTC.

The chain links TRBV7-6 to TRBJ1-1; D unresolved. Deletions cut 1 base from V and 3 bases from J, with 12 bases between. The CDR3 is 15 amino acids. CDR1 is SGHVS, CDR2 FNYEAQ, per germline. The CDR3 protein is CASSLDRGSDTEAFF. CDR3 DNA: TGTGCCAGCAGCTTAGACCGGGGAAGCGACACTGAAGCTTTCTTT.

In DNA, the CDR3 is TGTGCCAGCAGTTCTACTAGTCTGGAGACCCAGTACTTC. Translation: CASSSTSLETQYF. This chain connects TRBV28 to TRBJ2-5; D may be TRBD2 (5 bases). The germline gives CDR1 MDHEN, CDR2 SYDVKM. The CDR3 is made up of 13 amino acids. Trimming removed 4 bases from V and 5 bases from J, with 11 bases in between.